This T cell receptor beta chain came from a study of T-cell memory formation after mild COVID-19. Study-wide context: The two donors had largely donor-specific TCR clusters. Study conclusions and caveats: Those CD4+ clones that contracted were mainly in CM and EM (CD8+ ones in EMRA).

Libraries for TCRalpha and TCRbeta carried sample barcodes and unique molecular identifiers via 5'RACE. MiXCR, applied by TCRdb to the 5' RACE reads, yields one record per CDR3 protein. Counted here are roughly 400,000 distinct CDR3 sequences, more than 20% occurring once; the ten biggest clones make up around 8.7%. Trimming left V 4 bases short and J 3 bases short, with 12 bases between. Germline V gives CDR1 SGHTA, CDR2 FQGNSA. This CDR3 has 14 residues. This clonotype occurred a few times. Its antigen is not identified. The sample was PBMCs or a T cell subset sorted from them (not recorded which). V gene TRBV7-2 combines with J gene TRBJ1-1; a possible D gene is TRBD1 (6 bases). This sequence originates from an adult woman who had mild COVID-19 (a few samples of this study predate the infection). Cell type and time point are not known. CDR3 in amino acids: CASSSGQTHTEAFF. The DNA for the CDR3 is TGTGCCAGCAGCTCAGGACAGACCCACACTGAAGCTTTCTTT.